This T cell receptor (beta chain) came from a study of response to subunit inactivated influenza vaccine. The CDR3 contains 12 residues. Trimming left V 6 bases short and J 5 bases short, with 11 bases between. The V gene's germline CDR1 is SGHDN and CDR2 FVKESK. TCRdb re-called the RT-PCR reads with MiXCR, one entry per CDR3 protein. The table includes more than 600,000 distinct CDR3 sequences, roughly 18% detected once. Study observations and caveats: Authors suggested few new T cells are recruited by each seasonal influenza vaccination.

Concerning this clonotype itself: Its specificity is unknown.

The J gene is TRBJ2-7, the V gene TRBV14; tentatively, D is TRBD1 (5 bases). Material: PBMCs from blood, obtained about 5 days after vaccination. This sequence originates from a middle-aged man who received an inactivated influenza vaccine. The CDR3 loop reads CASSHSGNEQYF. CDR3 nucleotides: TGTGCCAGCAGTCACTCAGGGAACGAGCAGTACTTC.